Reported below is one T cell receptor (beta chain). The target antigen is unknown. The germline V gene encodes CDR1 MNHEY and CDR2 SVGAGI. The CDR3 consists of 15 residues. The V gene end was trimmed by 5 bases and the J gene end by 5 bases; junction bases not matched to a gene: 5. Naive CD8 cells lacked CD45RO and underwent positive selection for CCR7, leaving out terminally differentiated effector memory CD45RA+ cells. Assay used: immunoSEQ multiplex PCR; TCRdb lists only in-frame clones, some missing. Found here are hundreds of thousands of clones, approximately 97% of them singletons; the top ten hold less than 0.25%. The sample originates from a study of shared clonotypes between healthy human individuals. As for the study in general: Every donor yielded three CD4 naive, three CD4 memory, two CD8 naive and one CD8 memory plate. Notes on the study in general: It was the few donors that limited the genetic and exposure-history diversity represented.

The sequencing sample was made of naive CD8+ T cells sorted from blood. This TCR came from a man in his thirties or forties in good health. This rearrangement joins TRBV6-5 to TRBJ1-3, with TRBD1 matching 11 bases. The CDR3 nucleotides are TGTGCCAGCAGTGTCGGACAGGGGGCGAGAAACACCATATATTTT. As protein: CASSVGQGARNTIYF.